This T cell receptor (beta chain) emerged from a study of shared clonotypes between healthy human individuals. As for the study in general: Donor composition was a couple of women and a few men, aged 18 to 49. Study-wide points: Several donors had roughly 5% of their naive CD4 clonotypes in common.

Some clones are missing from TCRdb's copy, which holds only in-frame ones; the method was immunoSEQ multiplex PCR. The sample holds around 2.5 million clones, over 85% seen once. Notes on this clone: Its antigen is unknown.

The TCR was taken from a man aged 18-30 years in good health. Some clones in this sample may be carry-over from other donors' samples. The sequencing sample was made of naive CD4+ T cells from PBMCs. Subset of the sample: CD45RA+ positively selected.

The CDR3 nucleotides are TGTGCCAGCAGCGACCTTCGGGGCATGGGCAATCAGCCCCAGCATTTT. Translating gives CASSDLRGMGNQPQHF. The V gene is TRBV7-3, the J gene TRBJ1-5, with D perhaps TRBD1 (5 bases). This CDR3 spans 16 amino acids. Germline V gene data show CDR1 as SGHTA and CDR2 as FQGTGA. Trimming left V 5 bases short and J 2 bases short, with 16 bases between.